The T cell receptor (beta chain) under discussion was sequenced for a study of shared clonotypes between healthy human individuals (dated by TCRdb to 2020 to 2022). For the study in its entirety: The cohort included three men and a couple of women between 18 and 49 years of age. Per donor, three plates each were used for CD4 naive and CD4 memory, two for CD8 naive, and one for CD8 memory. Different laboratories and diverse techniques were used to prepare libraries and sequence TCR repertoires, to increase sequencing depth and limit assay-specific biases. To estimate repertoire size and how much clonotype sharing occurs between individuals, the study deeply sequenced the blood TCR repertoires of about five healthy adults. Between about 0.8 and 9.5 billion PBMCs per donor were obtained by leukapheresis.

This clone was seen once. There is no known antigen for this receptor. No much larger clone is present one base from it, and per-base qualities are unavailable. General conclusions and limits of the study: Because the study included a small number of donors, the genetic and exposure-history diversity represented was limited. Based on pairwise subsampling, the degree of clonotype sharing among donors was expected to be affected by sequencing depth. Only blood was sampled, and tissue TCR repertoires likely differ from those in blood. Higher generation probabilities were observed for clonotypes shared by all four sorted-subset donors than for non-shared clonotypes. Naive subsets generally had larger estimated clonotype richness than memory subsets. Rarefaction of sorted-subset datasets indicated incomplete sequencing despite the large sequencing depth. Around 5.4% of naive CD4, 3% to 3.5% of naive CD8, 2.3% of memory CD4, and approximately 0.39% of memory CD8 clonotypes were shared across four donors.

The donors were healthy, HIV-negative adults with no recently reported acute infections or vaccinations. Only Caucasian adults living in Nashville, Tennessee, USA were represented among the donors. CD4+ T cells were enriched by magnetic negative selection, after which naive cells were positively selected on CD45RA and the negative fraction was taken as the memory subset. After blood collection by leukapheresis, PBMCs were isolated using Ficoll-Histopaque density gradient centrifugation and then cryopreserved in the vapor phase of liquid nitrogen. Purity and quantity of every magnetically sorted T cell population were checked by analytical flow cytometry. From each sorted fraction, genomic DNA was isolated and quantified by UV absorbance on a Nanodrop 2000c. CDR1 and CDR2 are read off the germline V gene (reference sequence) as MNHEY and SMNVEV. Trimming accounts for 5 bases at V and 2 bases at J, while the number of junction bases matched to no gene is 6. The CDR3 spans 15 residues, from the cysteine through the phenylalanine. Solely the CDR3 DNA is kept, with 45 bases framed from the first base.

Using the deep immunoSEQ assay, TCR CDR3 regions were amplified from genomic DNA by multiplex PCR. Extracted genomic DNA from each cell subset was spread evenly across all wells of several immunoSEQ 96-well plates, with each plate serving as a replicate. Each replicate PCR for sorted subsets received about 200 ng genomic DNA, equal to tens of thousands of T cell genomes. Purified libraries were quantified with a Qubit 3.0 fluorometer, sized on a Bioanalyzer 2100, and re-quantified with the KAPA Library Quantification kit. A separate single-read 150-cycle Illumina NextSeq 550 flow cell was used to sequence each immunoSEQ 96-well plate. For the original study's pipeline: Because only junctional sequences without quality scores were contained in the immunoSEQ output, filtering matching that applied to full-length reads could not be performed. To assign V/J genes and CDR3, sequences were annotated using PyIR, a Python wrapper for IgBLAST v1.9, with IMGT germline references. Reads were filtered out if the reads had weak V/J assignments (E-value above 1e-6), no CDR3, stop codons, out-of-frame junctions, or ambiguous translated residues. V3J clonotypes were defined by identical inferred V gene, J gene, and CDR3 amino acid sequence. Percentage overlap between repertoires was computed as shared unique clonotypes divided by the size of the smaller repertoire. Three approaches were used to assess repertoire richness: RTK rarefaction, the Chao1 estimator, and Recon v2.1 estimates of unobserved clonotypes. OLGA was used to compute generation probabilities for all TCRbeta clonotypes that the gDNA method yielded from a few donors. Sourced from immuneACCESS, this table was stored by TCRdb with only in-frame sequences that have V and J called. A share of the clones is absent; for the studies checked, an unresolved V gene accounts for under half, and the remainder has no known explanation. That table furnishes V, J and clone size, whereas the DNA furnished D and trimming. The table for this sample lists about 680,000 clones; over 65% of them were counted only once. Of the sample, 1.5% to 2% falls within the top ten clones.

Sequencing input: memory CD4+ T cells sorted from blood. This specimen's cell subset or site label, interpreted: CD45RA-negative fraction. The chain is assembled from TRBV27 and TRBJ1-2; 9 bases in the junction line up with TRBD1. The TCR sequence derives from a woman aged 25 to 39 in good health. The DNA sequence is given as TGTGCCAGCAGTCCCCCCGGGACAGGGAACTATGGCTACACCTTC. Translated, it gives CASSPPGTGNYGYTF.